The rows below give T cell receptor beta chains drawn from one sample of a study of blood T cell repertoires in COVID-19. TCRdb's copy holds only in-frame clones and misses some; the assay was immunoSEQ multiplex PCR. The table has over 85,000 clones, approximately 68% seen once. The material sequenced was peripheral blood. These receptors all stem from a woman aged 60 to 75 with acute or convalescent COVID-19. Each CDR3 is given with its conserved first and last residue. Fields, in order: V gene, D gene, J gene, clone size, CDR3 length, CDR3 protein, CDR3 DNA. A D gene is named only where the DNA matches it firmly. Clone size is given for some rows only: seen once, a few or many times, or a class if the clone is expanded.

v_call: TRBV7-2
d_call: NA
j_call: TRBJ1-3
clone_size: once
cdr3_length: 14
cdr3_aa: CASSLSRTVNTIYF
cdr3_nt: TGTGCCAGCAGCTTATCTCGGACAGTAAACACCATATATTTT

v_call: TRBV19
d_call: TRBD1
j_call: TRBJ2-7
clone_size: NA
cdr3_length: 17
cdr3_aa: CASSIHVGQGFSYEQYF
cdr3_nt: TGTGCCAGTAGTATCCATGTGGGACAGGGCTTCTCCTACGAGCAGTACTTC

v_call: TRBV7-2
d_call: TRBD2
j_call: TRBJ2-7
clone_size: NA
cdr3_length: 16
cdr3_aa: CASSLGTSGPTGEQYF
cdr3_nt: TGTGCCAGCAGCCTCGGGACTAGCGGGCCCACTGGCGAGCAGTACTTC

v_call: TRBV7-8
d_call: TRBD2
j_call: TRBJ2-3
clone_size: NA
cdr3_length: 16
cdr3_aa: CASSPGGAGGRGTQYF
cdr3_nt: TGTGCCAGCAGCCCAGGAGGCGCGGGGGGGCGTGGGACGCAGTATTTT

v_call: TRBV4-1
d_call: TRBD1
j_call: TRBJ1-1
clone_size: NA
cdr3_length: 15
cdr3_aa: CASSYSGTGSTEAFF
cdr3_nt: TGCGCCAGCAGCTATTCCGGGACAGGGAGTACTGAAGCTTTCTTT

v_call: TRBV28
d_call: NA
j_call: TRBJ1-6
clone_size: NA
cdr3_length: 17
cdr3_aa: CASSLSLTTWYNSPLHF
cdr3_nt: TGTGCCAGCAGCCTTAGCCTAACGACTTGGTATAATTCACCCCTCCACTTT

v_call: TRBV29-1
d_call: TRBD1
j_call: TRBJ1-2
clone_size: NA
cdr3_length: 13
cdr3_aa: CSVERDRGRGYTF
cdr3_nt: TGCAGCGTTGAACGGGACAGGGGGCGCGGCTACACCTTC

v_call: TRBV9
d_call: NA
j_call: TRBJ2-2
clone_size: few
cdr3_length: 14
cdr3_aa: CASSPQTGSGELFF
cdr3_nt: TGTGCCAGCAGCCCCCAGACTGGGTCCGGGGAGCTGTTTTTT

v_call: TRBV28
d_call: NA
j_call: TRBJ2-7
clone_size: few
cdr3_length: 13
cdr3_aa: CASSPGSGYEQYF
cdr3_nt: TGTGCCAGCAGCCCTGGGTCGGGATACGAGCAGTACTTC

v_call: TRBV12-5
d_call: TRBD1
j_call: TRBJ1-6
clone_size: NA
cdr3_length: 17
cdr3_aa: CASGLTLGRDSDSPLHF
cdr3_nt: TGTGCTAGTGGTTTGACCTTGGGTCGGGACAGTGATTCACCCCTCCACTTT

v_call: TRBV7-3
d_call: TRBD2
j_call: TRBJ2-5
clone_size: few
cdr3_length: 16
cdr3_aa: CASSASTSAPVETQYF
cdr3_nt: TGTGCCAGCAGCGCCTCGACTAGCGCCCCGGTCGAGACCCAGTACTTC

v_call: TRBV5-4
d_call: NA
j_call: TRBJ1-4
clone_size: NA
cdr3_length: 15
cdr3_aa: CASSLAGRGNEKLFF
cdr3_nt: TGTGCCAGCAGCTTGGCAGGGCGAGGTAATGAAAAACTGTTTTTT

v_call: TRBV5-4
d_call: TRBD2
j_call: TRBJ2-3
clone_size: once
cdr3_length: 17
cdr3_aa: CASSWRTSGGAGDTQYF
cdr3_nt: TGTGCCAGCAGTTGGAGGACTAGCGGGGGGGCTGGAGATACGCAGTATTTT

v_call: TRBV6-6
d_call: NA
j_call: TRBJ1-6
clone_size: NA
cdr3_length: 14
cdr3_aa: CASSYQGWASPLHF
cdr3_nt: TGTGCCAGCAGTTATCAGGGATGGGCTTCACCCCTCCACTTT